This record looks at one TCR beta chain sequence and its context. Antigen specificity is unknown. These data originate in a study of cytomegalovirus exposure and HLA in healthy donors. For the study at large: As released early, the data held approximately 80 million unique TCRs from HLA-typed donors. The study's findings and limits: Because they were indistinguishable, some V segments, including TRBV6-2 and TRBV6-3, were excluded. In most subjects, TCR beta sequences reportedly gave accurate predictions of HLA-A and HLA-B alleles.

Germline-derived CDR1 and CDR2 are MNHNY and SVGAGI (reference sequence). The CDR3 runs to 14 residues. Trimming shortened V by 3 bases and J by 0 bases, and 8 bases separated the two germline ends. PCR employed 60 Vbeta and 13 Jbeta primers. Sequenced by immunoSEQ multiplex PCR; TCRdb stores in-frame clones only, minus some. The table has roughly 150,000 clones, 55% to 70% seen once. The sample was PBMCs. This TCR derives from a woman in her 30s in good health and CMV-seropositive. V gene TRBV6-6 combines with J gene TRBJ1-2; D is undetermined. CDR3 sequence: CASSYSTANYGYTF. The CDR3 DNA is TGTGCCAGCAGTTATTCCACAGCTAACTATGGCTACACCTTC.